These 20 T cell receptor beta chains came from one sample sequenced in a study of response to subunit inactivated influenza vaccine. TCRdb analysed the RT-PCR reads with MiXCR anew, one entry per CDR3 protein. The table has 300,000 to 350,000 distinct CDR3 sequences, 20% to 25% seen once. The input for sequencing was PBMCs from blood, taken about 20 months after vaccination. The origin of the receptors is a man aged 50 to 75 who received an inactivated influenza vaccine.

This clonotype was seen more than once but under ten times. The V call is TRBV11-2, the J call TRBJ1-3, with D possibly matching TRBD1 (6 bases). Trimming left V 5 bases short and J 0 bases short, with 14 bases between. Germline loops: CDR1 SGHAT, CDR2 FQNNGV. There are 16 residues in the CDR3. The CDR3 nucleotides are TGTGCCAGCAGCCTGCGGACAGAAATCTCTGGAAACACCATATATTTT. Its translation is CASSLRTEISGNTIYF.

Only a few counts were recorded for this clonotype. This sequence joins TRBV5-1 and TRBJ1-2; no clear D gene. CDR3 length: 13 residues. Trimming stripped 4 bases from V and 7 bases from J, with 14 bases between. Germline V gene data show CDR1 as SGHRS and CDR2 as YFSETQ. The CDR3 is CASSLSREGGYTF. The CDR3 DNA reads TGCGCCAGCAGCCTGAGTAGGGAAGGTGGCTACACCTTC.

This rearrangement joins TRBV29-1 to TRBJ2-3; 7 bases line up with TRBD2. The CDR3 contains 15 residues. The J segment lost 6 bases and the V segment lost 2 bases, leaving 11 bases of the junction unmatched. The germline CDR1 and CDR2 sequences are SQVTM and ANQGSEA. CDR3 nucleotide sequence: TGCAGCGTTGAATTATTGGGGGGGGGAGCTGATACGCAGTATTTT. Its translation: CSVELLGGGADTQYF.

This chain links TRBV24-1 with TRBJ2-1; 13 bases align to TRBD2. V dropped 4 bases and J dropped 0; count of bases not matched to a gene: 5. Looked up from germline, CDR1 is KGHDR and CDR2 is SFDVKD. This CDR3 contains 18 residues. The CDR3 is CATSETRLAGGSYNEQFF. CDR3 nucleotides: TGTGCCACCAGTGAGACGAGACTAGCGGGGGGCTCCTACAATGAGCAGTTCTTC.

At least ten counts were recorded for this clonotype. This chain uses TRBV28 with TRBJ2-7; TRBD2 aligns across 7 bases. V lost 0 bases and J lost 6; bases outside the gene matches: 5. The CDR3 is 14 amino acids. Germline CDR1 and CDR2: MDHEN and SYDVKM. CDR3 in DNA: TGTGCCAGCAGTTTATGGCGCCGGGGGGTCGAGCAGTACTTC. Its translation: CASSLWRRGVEQYF.

The chain has TRBV10-2 and TRBJ2-7; perhaps D is TRBD1 or TRBD2 (5 bases each). Germline V gene lookup returns CDR1 WSHSY and CDR2 SAAADI. Deletions cut 4 bases from V and 2 bases from J, with 12 bases between. The CDR3 contains 14 residues. CDR3 protein: CASSVPRDPYEQYF. DNA for the CDR3: TGCGCCAGCAGTGTCCCCCGGGACCCCTACGAGCAGTACTTC.

V usage is TRBV12-3 or TRBV12-4 and J usage is TRBJ2-3; TRBD2 aligns across 9 bases. This CDR3 contains 16 residues. J gave up 7 bases and V 6 bases, and 14 bases lay outside the gene matches. The CDR3 region has the DNA TGTGCCAGCAGCCCTGGGTTGGCGGGGGGGACGCATACGCAGTATTTT. Translation gives CASSPGLAGGTHTQYF.

This clonotype appeared a few times. V is TRBV28 and J is TRBJ2-1; D is uncertain. Germline V gene lookup returns CDR1 MDHEN and CDR2 SYDVKM. The CDR3 contains 16 residues. The V end was cut by 1 base, the J end by 3 bases, with 13 bases between. CDR3 DNA: TGTGCCAGCAGTTTATCGAGACTCGCGGTCTACAATGAGCAGTTCTTC. Protein: CASSLSRLAVYNEQFF. Using reference TRBV28 and TRBJ2-1 for the parts outside the CDR3, the full variable domain is DVKVTQSSRYLVKRTGEKVFLECVQDMDHENMFWYRQDPGLGLRLIYFSYDVKMKEKGDIPEGYSVSREKKERFSLILESASTNQTSMYLCASSLSRLAVYNEQFFGPGTRLTVL.

V usage is TRBV5-1 and J usage is TRBJ2-7, with D unclear. Trimming stripped 4 bases from V and 0 bases from J, with 14 bases between. CDR1 and CDR2 from the germline V gene are SGHRS and YFSETQ. This CDR3 comprises 15 residues. For the CDR3, the DNA is TGCGCCAGCAGCCCCTTAGCCGATGGCTCCTACGAGCAGTACTTC. It encodes CASSPLADGSYEQYF.

J is TRBJ2-2 and V is TRBV12-3 or TRBV12-4, with D maybe TRBD1 (5 bases). CDR3 size: 13 residues. Trimming took off 6 bases at V and 11 bases at J, with 16 bases between the two ends. This CDR3 is CASSVRTRGELFF. The CDR3 nucleotides are TGTGCCAGCAGCGTCCGGACAAGAGGAGAGCTGTTTTTT.

This rearrangement joins TRBV12-3 or TRBV12-4 to TRBJ2-3; D gene uncertain. The V end lost 3 bases, the J end lost 4 bases, and 11 bases lay between the germline ends. The CDR3 runs 14 residues. The CDR3, as DNA: TGTGCCAGCAGTTTGACCGTCGACCCAGATACGCAGTATTTT. Translation: CASSLTVDPDTQYF.

The rearrangement uses TRBV11-2 and TRBJ2-7; no reliable D call. This CDR3 region has 13 residues. Germline lookup yields CDR1 SGHAT and CDR2 FQNNGV. The germline V and J ends were trimmed by 0 bases and 5 bases, with 8 bases remaining between them. The chain's CDR3 is CASSLDHGNEQYF. DNA of the CDR3: TGTGCCAGCAGCTTAGATCATGGTAACGAGCAGTACTTC.

This clonotype was observed a handful of times. CDR3 protein: CASMRDTNQPQHF. CDR3 nucleotides: TGTGCCAGCATGCGGGACACCAATCAGCCCCAGCATTTT. V and J are TRBV2 and TRBJ1-5; D may be TRBD1 (6 bases). The CDR3 contains 13 residues. Germline-derived CDR1 and CDR2 are SNHLY and FYNNEI. Trimming pared 7 bases from V and 3 bases from J, leaving 10 bases between.

The chain couples TRBV5-1 to TRBJ2-3; D is possibly TRBD2 (5 bases). The CDR3 totals 16 residues. Germline V gives CDR1 SGHRS, CDR2 YFSETQ. Trimming left V 7 bases short and J 0 bases short, with 18 bases between. The CDR3 spells CASALLGGWSTDTQYF. CDR3 DNA sequence: TGCGCCAGCGCGCTCCTTGGAGGCTGGAGCACAGATACGCAGTATTTT.

The chain joins TRBV14 to TRBJ2-2, with 8 bases identical to TRBD2. The CDR3 covers 16 residues. Germline trimming cut 4 bases from V and 7 bases from J; bases unmatched to any gene: 11. Per germline, CDR1 SGHDN and CDR2 FVKESK. As DNA, the CDR3 is TGTGCCAGCAGCCCCTTGATAGCGGGGTCCTACGGGGAGCTGTTTTTT. Translated: CASSPLIAGSYGELFF.

The chain recombines TRBV10-3 with TRBJ2-1; D may correspond to TRBD1 or TRBD2 (7 bases each). Between the trimmed V and J ends, which lost 7 bases and 7 bases, there was a span of 20 bases. Looked up from germline, CDR1 is ENHRY and CDR2 is SYGVKD. This CDR3 contains 15 residues. The CDR3 sequence: CAITTGEGFLNEQFF. The CDR3, as DNA: TGTGCCATCACCACAGGGGAGGGGTTCTTAAATGAGCAGTTCTTC.

This clonotype came up a few times. V is TRBV5-6 and J is TRBJ1-5; D is undetermined. The V end lost 3 bases, the J end lost 6 bases, and 19 bases lay between the germline ends. This CDR3 region has 16 residues. Germline CDR1 is SGHDT and CDR2 is YYEEEE. The CDR3 reads CASSSRFRVGVQPQHF. The DNA of the CDR3 is TGTGCCAGCAGCTCACGATTTCGGGTGGGCGTTCAGCCCCAGCATTTT.

This clonotype was counted only a few times. The CDR3 protein is CASSRQGTTNEKLFF. The CDR3 coding sequence is TGTGCCAGCAGCCGGCAGGGGACAACTAATGAAAAACTGTTTTTT. The genes are TRBV7-2 and TRBJ1-4, with D perhaps matching TRBD1 (6 bases). The CDR3 extends over 15 amino acids. Trimming pared 5 bases from V and 0 bases from J, leaving 10 bases between. Germline V gene lookup returns CDR1 SGHTA and CDR2 FQGNSA.

The chain carries TRBV20-1 and TRBJ1-2; TRBD1 agrees at 12 bases. The CDR3 spans 16 residues. Per the germline V gene, CDR1 is DFQATT and CDR2 is SNEGSKA (reference sequence). V lost 7 bases to trimming and J lost 4 bases; unmatched junction nucleotides: 13. The CDR3 bases are TGCAGTGTCGCAGGGAAGGGACAGGGGGCGGGCTATGGCTACACCTTC. This encodes CSVAGKGQGAGYGYTF.

The chain uses TRBV10-3 and TRBJ1-5; 7 nucleotides match TRBD1. Germline CDR1 ENHRY, CDR2 SYGVKD. This CDR3 is 13 amino acids long. Trimming at V came to 7 bases and at J to 5 bases, leaving 5 bases not matched to a gene. As DNA, the CDR3 is TGTGCCATCAAGAACACAGGGGATCAGCCCCAGCATTTT. Protein product: CAIKNTGDQPQHF.